The clone carrying this T cell receptor (beta chain) has just a few counts. Researchers ran the PCR with 60 Vbeta and 13 Jbeta primers. Measured with immunoSEQ multiplex PCR; TCRdb has only the in-frame clones, and not every one. The sample includes about 180,000 clones, about four fifths of them seen just once. The CDR3 is made up of 15 amino acids. The sample originates from a study of cytomegalovirus exposure and HLA in healthy donors. The chain joins TRBV21-1 to TRBJ2-7; the table's D call, TRBD2, was not checked against the DNA. TRBV21-1 counts as a pseudogene. The receptor's source is a man aged 25 to 45 in good health and CMV-seropositive. Sequenced sample: PBMCs. The CDR3 DNA reads as TGTGCCAGCAGCAAAAACATAGCGGGGTGGATCGAGCAGTACTTC. Translating it yields CASSKNIAGWIEQYF.